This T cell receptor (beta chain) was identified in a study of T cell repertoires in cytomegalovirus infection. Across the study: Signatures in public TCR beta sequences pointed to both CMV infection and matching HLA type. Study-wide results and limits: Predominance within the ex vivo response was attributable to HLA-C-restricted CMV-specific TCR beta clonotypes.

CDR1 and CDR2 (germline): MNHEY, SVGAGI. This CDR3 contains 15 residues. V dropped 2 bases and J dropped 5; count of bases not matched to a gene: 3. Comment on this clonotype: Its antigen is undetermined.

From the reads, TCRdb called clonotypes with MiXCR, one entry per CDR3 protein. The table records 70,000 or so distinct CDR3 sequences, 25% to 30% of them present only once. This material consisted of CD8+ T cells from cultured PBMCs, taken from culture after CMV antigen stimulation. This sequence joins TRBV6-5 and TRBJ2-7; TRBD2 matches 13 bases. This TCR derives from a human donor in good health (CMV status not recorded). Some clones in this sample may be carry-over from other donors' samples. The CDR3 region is CASSYTGTSGNEQYF. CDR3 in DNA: TGTGCCAGCAGTTACACCGGGACTAGCGGGAACGAGCAGTACTTC.